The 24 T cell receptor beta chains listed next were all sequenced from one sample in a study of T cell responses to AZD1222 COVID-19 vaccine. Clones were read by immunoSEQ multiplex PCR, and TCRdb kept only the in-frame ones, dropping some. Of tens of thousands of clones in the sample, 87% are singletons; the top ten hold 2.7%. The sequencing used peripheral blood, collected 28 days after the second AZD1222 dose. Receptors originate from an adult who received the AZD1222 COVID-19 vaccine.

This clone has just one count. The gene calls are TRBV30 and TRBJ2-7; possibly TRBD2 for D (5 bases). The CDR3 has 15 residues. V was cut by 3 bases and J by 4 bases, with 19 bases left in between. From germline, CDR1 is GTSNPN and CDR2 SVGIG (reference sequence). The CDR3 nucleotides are TGTGCCTGGAGGCAAAAAAGGATCGGGGTATACGAGCAGTACTTC. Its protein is CAWRQKRIGVYEQYF.

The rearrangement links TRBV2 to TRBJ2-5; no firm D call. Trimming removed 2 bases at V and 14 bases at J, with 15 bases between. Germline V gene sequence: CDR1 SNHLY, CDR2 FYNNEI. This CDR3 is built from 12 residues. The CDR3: CASSELLGKGYF. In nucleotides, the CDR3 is TGTGCCAGCAGTGAACTCCTGGGGAAAGGATACTTC. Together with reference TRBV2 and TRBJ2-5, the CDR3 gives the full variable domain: EPEVTQTPSHQVTQMGQEVILRCVPISNHLYFYWYRQILGQKVEFLVSFYNNEISEKSEIFDDQFSVERPDGSNFTLKIRSTKLEDSAMYFCASSELLGKGYFGPGTRLLVL.

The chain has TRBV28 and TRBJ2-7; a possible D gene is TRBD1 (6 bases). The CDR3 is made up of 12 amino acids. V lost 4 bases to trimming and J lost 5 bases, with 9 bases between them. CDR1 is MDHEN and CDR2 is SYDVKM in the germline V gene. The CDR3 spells CASSYRANEQYF. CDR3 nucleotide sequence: TGTGCCAGCAGTTACAGGGCGAACGAGCAGTACTTC. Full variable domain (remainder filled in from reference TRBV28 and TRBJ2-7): DVKVTQSSRYLVKRTGEKVFLECVQDMDHENMFWYRQDPGLGLRLIYFSYDVKMKEKGDIPEGYSVSREKKERFSLILESASTNQTSMYLCASSYRANEQYFGPGTRLTVT.

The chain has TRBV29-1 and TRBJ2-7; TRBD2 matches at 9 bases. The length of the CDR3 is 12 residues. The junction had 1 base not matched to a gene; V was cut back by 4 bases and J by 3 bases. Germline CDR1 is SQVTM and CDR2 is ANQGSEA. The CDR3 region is CSVGLAVYEQYF. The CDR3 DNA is TGCAGCGTTGGACTAGCGGTCTACGAGCAGTACTTC.

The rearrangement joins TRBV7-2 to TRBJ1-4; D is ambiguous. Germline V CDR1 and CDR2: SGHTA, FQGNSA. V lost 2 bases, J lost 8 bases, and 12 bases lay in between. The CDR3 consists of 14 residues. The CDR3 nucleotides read TGTGCCAGCAGCTTACCCTGGTTAGGCGAAAAACTGTTTTTT. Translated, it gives CASSLPWLGEKLFF.

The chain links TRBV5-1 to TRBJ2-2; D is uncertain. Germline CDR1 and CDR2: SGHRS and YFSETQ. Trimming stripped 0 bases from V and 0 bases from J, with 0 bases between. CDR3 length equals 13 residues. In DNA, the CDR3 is TGCGCCAGCAGCTTGGCGAACACCGGGGAGCTGTTTTTT. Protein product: CASSLANTGELFF.

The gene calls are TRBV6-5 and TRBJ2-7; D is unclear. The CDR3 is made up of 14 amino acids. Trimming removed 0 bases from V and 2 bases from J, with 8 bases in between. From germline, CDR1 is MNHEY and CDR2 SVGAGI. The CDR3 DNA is TGTGCCAGCAGTTACTCGCACAGCACCTACGAGCAGTACTTC. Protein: CASSYSHSTYEQYF.

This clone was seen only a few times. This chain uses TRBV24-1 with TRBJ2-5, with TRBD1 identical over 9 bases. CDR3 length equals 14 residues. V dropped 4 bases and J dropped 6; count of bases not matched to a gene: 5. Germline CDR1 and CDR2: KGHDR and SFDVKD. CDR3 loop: CATSDRDREKTQYF. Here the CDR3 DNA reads TGTGCCACCAGTGACAGGGACAGGGAAAAGACCCAGTACTTC.

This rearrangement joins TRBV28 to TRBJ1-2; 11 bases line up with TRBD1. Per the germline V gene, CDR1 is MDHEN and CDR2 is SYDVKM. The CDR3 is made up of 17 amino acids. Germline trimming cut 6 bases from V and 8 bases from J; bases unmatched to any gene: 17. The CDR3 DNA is TGTGCCAGCAGCCCCAGCTCCGGGACAGGGGGAAGAGGGGGCTACACCTTC. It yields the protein CASSPSSGTGGRGGYTF.

CDR3 residues: CASSSTGAVAEKLFF. The CDR3 DNA is TGTGCCAGCAGCTCGACAGGGGCAGTGGCTGAAAAACTGTTTTTT. This chain joins TRBV7-9 and TRBJ1-4, with 8 nucleotides matching TRBD1. This CDR3 has 15 residues. V was clipped by 4 bases and J by 7 bases; unmatched bases: 8. In germline, CDR1 is SEHNR, CDR2 FQNEAQ (reference sequence).

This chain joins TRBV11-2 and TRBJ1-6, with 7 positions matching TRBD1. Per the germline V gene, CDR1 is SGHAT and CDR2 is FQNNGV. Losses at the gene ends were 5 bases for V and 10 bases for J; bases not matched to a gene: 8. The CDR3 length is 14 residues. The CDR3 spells CASSLRDSNSPLHF. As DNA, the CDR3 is TGTGCCAGCAGCCTCCGGGACAGTAACTCACCCCTCCACTTT.

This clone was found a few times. The CDR3 protein is CATSMTTLNYGYTF. DNA of the CDR3: TGTGCCACCAGTATGACGACACTTAACTATGGCTACACCTTC. The chain employs TRBV15 and TRBJ1-2; D is unresolved. Trimming stripped 6 bases from V and 1 base from J, with 12 bases between. There are 14 residues in the CDR3. Germline V gene data show CDR1 as LNHNV and CDR2 as YYDKDF (reference sequence).

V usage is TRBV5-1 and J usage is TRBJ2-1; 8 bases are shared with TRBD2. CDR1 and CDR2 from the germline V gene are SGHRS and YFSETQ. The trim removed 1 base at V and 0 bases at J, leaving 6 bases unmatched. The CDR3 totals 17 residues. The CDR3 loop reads CASSLTSGGSSYNEQFF. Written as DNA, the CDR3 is TGCGCCAGCAGCTTGACGAGCGGGGGAAGCTCCTACAATGAGCAGTTCTTC.

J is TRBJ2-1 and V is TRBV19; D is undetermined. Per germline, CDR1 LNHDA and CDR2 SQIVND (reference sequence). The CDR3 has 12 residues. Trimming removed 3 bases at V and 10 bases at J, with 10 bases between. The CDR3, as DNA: TGTGCCAGTAGTATCCTTCCGAACGAGCAGTTCTTC. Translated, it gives CASSILPNEQFF.

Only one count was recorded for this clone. The CDR3 here is CASSLAEQARHEQYF. As DNA, the CDR3 is TGCGCCAGCAGCTTGGCCGAACAGGCGCGGCACGAGCAGTACTTC. This chain connects TRBV5-1 to TRBJ2-7; D may be TRBD1 (5 bases). CDR3 length: 15 amino acids. Trimming stripped 0 bases from V and 5 bases from J, with 15 bases between. The V gene's germline CDR1 is SGHRS and CDR2 YFSETQ.

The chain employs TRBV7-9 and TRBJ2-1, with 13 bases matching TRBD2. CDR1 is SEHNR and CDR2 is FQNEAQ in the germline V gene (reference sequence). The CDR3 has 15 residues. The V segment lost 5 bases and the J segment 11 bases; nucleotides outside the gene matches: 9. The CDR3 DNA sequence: TGTGCCAGCAGCGCCGGACTAGCGGGAGAGGGGAAGCAGTTCTTC. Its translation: CASSAGLAGEGKQFF.

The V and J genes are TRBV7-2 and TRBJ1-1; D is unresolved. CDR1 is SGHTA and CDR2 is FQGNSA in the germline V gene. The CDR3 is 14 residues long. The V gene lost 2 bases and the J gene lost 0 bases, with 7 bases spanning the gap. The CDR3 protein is CASSLSGMNTEAFF. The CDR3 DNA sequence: TGTGCCAGCAGCTTATCGGGAATGAACACTGAAGCTTTCTTT.

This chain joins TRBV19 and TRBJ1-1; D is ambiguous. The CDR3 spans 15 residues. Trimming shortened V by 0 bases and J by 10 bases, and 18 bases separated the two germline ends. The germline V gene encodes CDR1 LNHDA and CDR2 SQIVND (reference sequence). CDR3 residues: CASSIDPLKGRRAFF. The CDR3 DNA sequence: TGTGCCAGTAGTATAGACCCCTTAAAGGGAAGGAGAGCTTTCTTT.

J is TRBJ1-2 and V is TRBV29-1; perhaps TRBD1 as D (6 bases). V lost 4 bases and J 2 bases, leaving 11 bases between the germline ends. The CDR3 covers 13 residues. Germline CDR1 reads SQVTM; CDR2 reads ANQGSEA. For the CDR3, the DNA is TGCAGCGTTGGAAACAGGGAGAACTATGGCTACACCTTC. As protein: CSVGNRENYGYTF.

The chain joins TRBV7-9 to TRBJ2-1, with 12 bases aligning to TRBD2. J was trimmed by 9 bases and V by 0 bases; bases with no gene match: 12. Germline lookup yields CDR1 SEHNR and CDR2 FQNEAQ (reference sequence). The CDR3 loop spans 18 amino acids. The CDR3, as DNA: TGTGCCAGCAGCTTAGCCCCTTGGGCTAGCGGGAGGGCCGGTGAGCAGTTCTTC. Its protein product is CASSLAPWASGRAGEQFF.

CDR3 sequence: CASSPSRASSYNEQFF. DNA of the CDR3: TGTGCCAGCAGCCCATCCCGGGCCTCCTCTTACAATGAGCAGTTCTTC. The chain couples TRBV7-9 to TRBJ2-1, with D hard to call. Trimming removed 5 bases at V and 4 bases at J, with 18 bases between. Germline assignment: CDR1 SEHNR and CDR2 FQNEAQ (reference sequence). The CDR3 extends over 16 amino acids.

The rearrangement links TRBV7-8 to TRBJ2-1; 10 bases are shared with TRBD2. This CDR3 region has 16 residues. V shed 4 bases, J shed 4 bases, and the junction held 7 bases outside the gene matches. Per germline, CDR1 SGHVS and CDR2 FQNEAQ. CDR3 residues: CASSYPRLAGYNEQFF. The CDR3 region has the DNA TGTGCCAGCAGCTACCCTCGACTAGCGGGTTACAATGAGCAGTTCTTC. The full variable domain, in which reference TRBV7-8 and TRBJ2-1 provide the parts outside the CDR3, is GAGVSQSPRYKVAKRGQDVALRCDPISGHVSLFWYQQALGQGPEFLTYFQNEAQLDKSGLPSDRFFAERPEGSVSTLKIQRTQQEDSAVYLCASSYPRLAGYNEQFFGPGTRLTVL.

CDR3 amino acids: CASSSTGGMGTEAFF. The DNA of the CDR3 is TGTGCCAGCAGCTCGACAGGGGGCATGGGCACTGAAGCTTTCTTT. The rearrangement uses TRBV7-6 and TRBJ1-1; 10 positions agree with TRBD1. CDR3 length equals 15 residues. V was clipped by 4 bases and J by 4 bases; unmatched bases: 6. From germline, CDR1 is SGHVS and CDR2 FNYEAQ.

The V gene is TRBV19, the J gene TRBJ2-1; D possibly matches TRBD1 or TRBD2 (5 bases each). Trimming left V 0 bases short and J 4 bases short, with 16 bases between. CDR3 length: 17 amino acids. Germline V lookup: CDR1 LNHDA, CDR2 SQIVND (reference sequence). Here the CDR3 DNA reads TGTGCCAGTAGTATAGATGGGTCGGGGCGCGGGTACAATGAGCAGTTCTTC. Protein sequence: CASSIDGSGRGYNEQFF.